This T cell receptor (beta chain) was retrieved from a study of blood T cells in healthy people across ages. The CDR3 extends over 13 amino acids. The V end was cut by 8 bases, the J end by 4 bases, with 14 bases between. Germline V gives CDR1 SNHLY, CDR2 FYNNEI. Alongside a J-beta primer mix, a sample-barcoded 5' primer served in a second PCR lasting roughly 6 to 12 cycles. TCRdb passed the 5' RACE reads through MiXCR, listing each CDR3 protein once. Of about 680,000 distinct CDR3 sequences in the sample, over 45% were seen once. This clonotype was seen a few times. The specimen was blood. The clonotype comes from a woman between 55 and 75 years old in good health. The chain recombines TRBV2 with TRBJ2-5; D not certain. The CDR3 reads CASGDYGPETQYF. The CDR3 DNA reads TGTGCCAGCGGGGATTATGGGCCAGAGACCCAGTACTTC.